These T cell receptor beta chains were read from a single sample in a study of blood T cell repertoires in COVID-19. TCRdb's table, derived via immunoSEQ multiplex PCR, lists solely in-frame clones and lacks some. Of roughly 400,000 clones listed, around nine tenths are singletons. The material sequenced was PBMCs or T cells enriched from blood (not recorded which). The receptors shown here come from a young woman who had been exposed to COVID-19. Each CDR3 is given with its conserved first and last residue. A D gene is named only where the DNA matches it firmly. Expanded clones are given a class, and other clones once, few, many or no size at all.

j_call: TRBJ1-4
v_call: TRBV5-8
clone_size: NA
d_call: NA
cdr3_nt: TGTGCCAGCAGCTTACCCCAGAGGAAACTGTTTTTT
cdr3_aa: CASSLPQRKLFF

j_call: TRBJ2-3
v_call: TRBV7-6
clone_size: NA
d_call: TRBD2
cdr3_nt: TGTGCCAGCAGCCTGGGGACTAGCGGCCGTTCAGATACGCAGTATTTT
cdr3_aa: CASSLGTSGRSDTQYF

j_call: TRBJ2-7
v_call: TRBV9
clone_size: NA
d_call: TRBD2
cdr3_nt: TGTGCCAGCAGCGTCAGCGGACTAGGGGAAACCTACGAGCAGTACTTC
cdr3_aa: CASSVSGLGETYEQYF

j_call: TRBJ2-7
v_call: TRBV19
clone_size: NA
d_call: TRBD1
cdr3_nt: TGTGCCAGTAGTAGGGCCGGGACAGGGAACTACGAGCAGTACTTC
cdr3_aa: CASSRAGTGNYEQYF

j_call: TRBJ2-7
v_call: TRBV27
clone_size: few
d_call: TRBD2
cdr3_nt: TGTGCCAGCAGTTTGTCTAGCGGGAATCACGAGCAGTACTTC
cdr3_aa: CASSLSSGNHEQYF

j_call: TRBJ2-3
v_call: TRBV11-2
clone_size: NA
d_call: NA
cdr3_nt: TGTGCCAGCTCTGGGGGCCTCACAGATACGCAGTATTTT
cdr3_aa: CASSGGLTDTQYF

j_call: TRBJ2-7
v_call: TRBV12-3/TRBV12-4
clone_size: NA
d_call: NA
cdr3_nt: TGTGCCAGCAGTTTGGGGAGGCCTCAGGAGCAGTACTTC
cdr3_aa: CASSLGRPQEQYF

j_call: TRBJ2-1
v_call: TRBV4-1
clone_size: once
d_call: TRBD1
cdr3_nt: TGCGCCAGCAGCCAAGGGACAGGTTGGGATGTCCTAAACAATGAGCAGTTCTTC
cdr3_aa: CASSQGTGWDVLNNEQFF

j_call: TRBJ2-7
v_call: TRBV7-6
clone_size: NA
d_call: NA
cdr3_nt: TGTGCCAGCAGCTTAGATCCCCCGGCTGGGTTCCAGCCGACAAGTCAGTACTTC
cdr3_aa: CASSLDPPAGFQPTSQYF

j_call: TRBJ1-6
v_call: TRBV7-3
clone_size: NA
d_call: NA
cdr3_nt: TGTGCCAGCAGCTTGGACAGCCCCTATTCACCCCTCCACTTT
cdr3_aa: CASSLDSPYSPLHF

j_call: TRBJ2-3
v_call: TRBV10-3
clone_size: NA
d_call: NA
cdr3_nt: TGTGCCACAGGGGCAGGGGCGAGCACAGATACGCAGTATTTT
cdr3_aa: CATGAGASTDTQYF

j_call: TRBJ1-2
v_call: TRBV10-2
clone_size: NA
d_call: NA
cdr3_nt: TGCGCCAGCAGTGAGTTAGGGGGTCATGGCTACACCTTC
cdr3_aa: CASSELGGHGYTF

j_call: TRBJ2-4
v_call: TRBV5-5
clone_size: NA
d_call: NA
cdr3_nt: TGTGCCAGCAGCTTGTTCGGTCGGGGCGGGGAAGCCAAAAACATTCAGTACTTC
cdr3_aa: CASSLFGRGGEAKNIQYF

j_call: TRBJ2-1
v_call: TRBV9
clone_size: NA
d_call: NA
cdr3_nt: TGTGCCAGCAGCGTAGCCGCGAGCTCCTACAATGAGCAGTTCTTC
cdr3_aa: CASSVAASSYNEQFF

j_call: TRBJ1-1
v_call: TRBV7-2
clone_size: NA
d_call: TRBD1
cdr3_nt: TGTGCCAGCAGCTTGGTCAGGGGGCTCTTGAACACTGAAGCTTTCTTT
cdr3_aa: CASSLVRGLLNTEAFF

j_call: TRBJ1-2
v_call: TRBV12-3/TRBV12-4
clone_size: NA
d_call: TRBD1
cdr3_nt: TGTGCCAGCAGCACGGGACAGGTCTATGGCTACACCTTC
cdr3_aa: CASSTGQVYGYTF

j_call: TRBJ1-1
v_call: TRBV18
clone_size: NA
d_call: NA
cdr3_nt: TGTGCCAGCTCACCACAGGGGTTTCCTGAAGCTTTCTTT
cdr3_aa: CASSPQGFPEAFF

j_call: TRBJ2-7
v_call: TRBV19
clone_size: once
d_call: NA
cdr3_nt: TGTGCCAGTAGTCGGGACACAAACTACGAGCAGTACTTC
cdr3_aa: CASSRDTNYEQYF

j_call: TRBJ2-1
v_call: TRBV5-4
clone_size: NA
d_call: NA
cdr3_nt: TGTGCCAGCAGCTTGGACGGAGGGAAGCAGTTCTTC
cdr3_aa: CASSLDGGKQFF

j_call: TRBJ2-2
v_call: TRBV5-4
clone_size: NA
d_call: TRBD1
cdr3_nt: TGTGCCAGCAGCCCGACAGGGAGCACCGGGGAGCTGTTTTTT
cdr3_aa: CASSPTGSTGELFF

j_call: TRBJ1-1
v_call: TRBV27
clone_size: NA
d_call: NA
cdr3_nt: TGTGCCAGCAGTTTATTTGGAGTGAACACTGAAGCTTTCTTT
cdr3_aa: CASSLFGVNTEAFF

j_call: TRBJ2-3
v_call: TRBV4-2
clone_size: NA
d_call: TRBD1
cdr3_nt: TGTGCCAGCAGCCAACAGGGGGACGCCCGAAGCACAGATACGCAGTATTTT
cdr3_aa: CASSQQGDARSTDTQYF

j_call: TRBJ1-5
v_call: TRBV18
clone_size: NA
d_call: NA
cdr3_nt: TGTGCCAGCTCACCGGGAGATCAGCCCCAGCATTTT
cdr3_aa: CASSPGDQPQHF

j_call: TRBJ2-1
v_call: TRBV11-2
clone_size: NA
d_call: NA
cdr3_nt: TGTGCCAGCAGCTTACCTGGCAAGAATGAGCAGTTCTTC
cdr3_aa: CASSLPGKNEQFF

j_call: TRBJ2-7
v_call: TRBV10-2
clone_size: NA
d_call: TRBD2
cdr3_nt: TGCGCCAGCAGTGATGGAGCGGGAGGGGTTGCCTACGAGCAGTACTTC
cdr3_aa: CASSDGAGGVAYEQYF

j_call: TRBJ2-7
v_call: TRBV6-5
clone_size: NA
d_call: TRBD2
cdr3_nt: TGTGCCAGCAGTTACTCCTTGGAGCGGGACCTAAAGTACTTC
cdr3_aa: CASSYSLERDLKYF

j_call: TRBJ2-2
v_call: TRBV19
clone_size: NA
d_call: NA
cdr3_nt: TGTGCCAGTAGTATTCAGCAGGGTAACACCGGGGAGCTGTTTTTT
cdr3_aa: CASSIQQGNTGELFF

j_call: TRBJ1-5
v_call: TRBV2
clone_size: NA
d_call: NA
cdr3_nt: TGTGCCAGCAGGCCGACATCTAGCAATCAGCCCCAGCATTTT
cdr3_aa: CASRPTSSNQPQHF

j_call: TRBJ1-1
v_call: TRBV9
clone_size: NA
d_call: NA
cdr3_nt: TGTGCCAGCAGCGCCCCTCAGCGGGGGAACACTGAAGCTTTCTTT
cdr3_aa: CASSAPQRGNTEAFF

j_call: TRBJ1-2
v_call: TRBV4-3
clone_size: NA
d_call: TRBD1
cdr3_nt: TGCGCCAGCAGCCAACGGGACAGATCTTACTTTTATGGCTACACCTTC
cdr3_aa: CASSQRDRSYFYGYTF

j_call: TRBJ2-7
v_call: TRBV5-1
clone_size: NA
d_call: TRBD2
cdr3_nt: TGCGCCAGCAGCCAGGCGGGGACTAGGGGGTACGAGCAGTACTTC
cdr3_aa: CASSQAGTRGYEQYF

j_call: TRBJ2-3
v_call: TRBV27
clone_size: few
d_call: TRBD2
cdr3_nt: TGTGCCAGCAGCCTCCGGACTAGCGGGGGGCGCACAGATACGCAGTATTTT
cdr3_aa: CASSLRTSGGRTDTQYF

j_call: TRBJ2-6
v_call: TRBV6-2/TRBV6-3
clone_size: NA
d_call: TRBD2
cdr3_nt: TGTGCCAGCAGTTACTTGGGACTAGCGGGTATCTCTGGGGCCAACGTCCTGACTTTC
cdr3_aa: CASSYLGLAGISGANVLTF

j_call: TRBJ2-7
v_call: TRBV29-1
clone_size: NA
d_call: TRBD2
cdr3_nt: TGCAGCGCCGATAGCGGGAGCCGGGGCAACGAGCAGTACTTC
cdr3_aa: CSADSGSRGNEQYF

j_call: TRBJ1-4
v_call: TRBV7-2
clone_size: once
d_call: TRBD1
cdr3_nt: TGTGCCAGCAGCTTCAAACAGGGGGCAAATGAAAAACTGTTTTTT
cdr3_aa: CASSFKQGANEKLFF

j_call: TRBJ1-4
v_call: TRBV7-4
clone_size: NA
d_call: NA
cdr3_nt: TGTGCCAGCAGCTTACAACAGGTTGGTGAAAAACTGTTTTTT
cdr3_aa: CASSLQQVGEKLFF

j_call: TRBJ2-7
v_call: TRBV7-2
clone_size: NA
d_call: TRBD2
cdr3_nt: TGTGCCAGCAGCTTAAGTTCTAGCGGGGGTCTCTACGAGCAGTACTTC
cdr3_aa: CASSLSSSGGLYEQYF

j_call: TRBJ2-7
v_call: TRBV6-6
clone_size: NA
d_call: TRBD2
cdr3_nt: TGTGCCAGCAGTCAACTAGCGGGCCTCTACGAGCAGTACTTC
cdr3_aa: CASSQLAGLYEQYF

j_call: TRBJ1-5
v_call: TRBV19
clone_size: NA
d_call: NA
cdr3_nt: TGTGCCAGTAGTATATCGGCAGCCGGGCAGCCCCAGCATTTT
cdr3_aa: CASSISAAGQPQHF

j_call: TRBJ1-3
v_call: TRBV19
clone_size: once
d_call: TRBD1
cdr3_nt: TGTGCCAGTACCCCAGACAGGGTCGGGAACACCATATATTTT
cdr3_aa: CASTPDRVGNTIYF

j_call: TRBJ2-7
v_call: TRBV7-9
clone_size: NA
d_call: NA
cdr3_nt: TGTGCCAGCAGCTTAACCCCGGACTTCAAAGTGCAGTACTTC
cdr3_aa: CASSLTPDFKVQYF

j_call: TRBJ1-5
v_call: TRBV19
clone_size: few
d_call: TRBD1
cdr3_nt: TGTGCCAGTAGTATCGACAGGGGGGTGAATCAGCCCCAGCATTTT
cdr3_aa: CASSIDRGVNQPQHF

j_call: TRBJ2-4
v_call: TRBV27
clone_size: NA
d_call: TRBD1
cdr3_nt: TGTGCCAGCAGTCCTCGGGGGACAGGGGGCTTCAAAAACATTCAGTACTTC
cdr3_aa: CASSPRGTGGFKNIQYF

j_call: TRBJ1-5
v_call: TRBV27
clone_size: once
d_call: TRBD1
cdr3_nt: TGTGCCAGCAGTGTAAGTGGACAGGGAGTCTATCTGCCCCAGCATTTT
cdr3_aa: CASSVSGQGVYLPQHF

j_call: TRBJ1-2
v_call: TRBV5-6
clone_size: NA
d_call: TRBD1
cdr3_nt: TGTGCCAGCAGCTTGGGGACAGGGGGCTATGGCTACACCTTC
cdr3_aa: CASSLGTGGYGYTF

j_call: TRBJ2-2
v_call: TRBV7-7
clone_size: NA
d_call: NA
cdr3_nt: TGTGCCAGCAGCTTTACCGGGACAAGATACACCGGGGAGCTGTTTTTT
cdr3_aa: CASSFTGTRYTGELFF

j_call: TRBJ1-2
v_call: TRBV24-1
clone_size: NA
d_call: TRBD1
cdr3_nt: TGTGCCACCAGTGCAGGAGACAGGGACTATGGCTACACCTTC
cdr3_aa: CATSAGDRDYGYTF

j_call: TRBJ2-7
v_call: TRBV6-1
clone_size: NA
d_call: NA
cdr3_nt: TGTGCCAGCAGTGATATCTTAGTCTACGAGCAGTACTTC
cdr3_aa: CASSDILVYEQYF

j_call: TRBJ2-1
v_call: TRBV7-9
clone_size: NA
d_call: NA
cdr3_nt: TGTGCCAGCAGCCAGACTACCCTCCTGAATGAGCAGTTCTTC
cdr3_aa: CASSQTTLLNEQFF